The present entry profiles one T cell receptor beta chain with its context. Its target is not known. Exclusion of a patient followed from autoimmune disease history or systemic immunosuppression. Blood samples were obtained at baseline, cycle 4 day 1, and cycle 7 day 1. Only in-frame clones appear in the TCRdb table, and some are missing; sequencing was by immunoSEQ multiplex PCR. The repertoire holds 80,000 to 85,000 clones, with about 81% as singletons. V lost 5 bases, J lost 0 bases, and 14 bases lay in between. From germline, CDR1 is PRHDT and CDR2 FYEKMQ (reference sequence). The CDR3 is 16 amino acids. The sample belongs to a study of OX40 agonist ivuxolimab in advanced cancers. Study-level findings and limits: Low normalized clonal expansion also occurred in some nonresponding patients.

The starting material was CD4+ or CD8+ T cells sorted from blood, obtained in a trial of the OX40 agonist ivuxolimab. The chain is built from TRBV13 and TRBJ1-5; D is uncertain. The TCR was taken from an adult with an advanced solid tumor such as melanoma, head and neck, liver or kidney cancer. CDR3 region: CASSEGRFYSNQPQHF. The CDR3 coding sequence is TGTGCCAGCAGCGAAGGACGGTTCTATAGCAATCAGCCCCAGCATTTT.